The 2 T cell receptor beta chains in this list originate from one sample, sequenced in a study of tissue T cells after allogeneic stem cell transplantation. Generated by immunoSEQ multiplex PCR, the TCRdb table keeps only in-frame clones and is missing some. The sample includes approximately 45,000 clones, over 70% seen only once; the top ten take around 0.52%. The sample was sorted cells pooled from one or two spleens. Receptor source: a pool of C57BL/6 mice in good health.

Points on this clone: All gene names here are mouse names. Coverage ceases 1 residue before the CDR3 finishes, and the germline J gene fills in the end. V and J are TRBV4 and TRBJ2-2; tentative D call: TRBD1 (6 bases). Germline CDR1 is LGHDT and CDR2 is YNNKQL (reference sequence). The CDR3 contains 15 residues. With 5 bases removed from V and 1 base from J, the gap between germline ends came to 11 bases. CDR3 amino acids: CASSPWDKNTGQLYF. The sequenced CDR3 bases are TGTGCCAGCAGCCCTTGGGACAAAAACACCGGGCAGCTCTAC.

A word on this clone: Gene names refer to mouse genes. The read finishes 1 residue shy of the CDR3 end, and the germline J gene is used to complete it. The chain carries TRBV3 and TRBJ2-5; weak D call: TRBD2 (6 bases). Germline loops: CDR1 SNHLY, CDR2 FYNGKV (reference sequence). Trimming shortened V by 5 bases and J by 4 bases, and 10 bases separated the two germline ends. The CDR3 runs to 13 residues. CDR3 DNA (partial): TGTGCCAGCAGCCCCCGGGGGGAAGACACCCAGTAC. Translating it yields CASSPRGEDTQY. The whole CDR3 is CASSPRGEDTQYF.